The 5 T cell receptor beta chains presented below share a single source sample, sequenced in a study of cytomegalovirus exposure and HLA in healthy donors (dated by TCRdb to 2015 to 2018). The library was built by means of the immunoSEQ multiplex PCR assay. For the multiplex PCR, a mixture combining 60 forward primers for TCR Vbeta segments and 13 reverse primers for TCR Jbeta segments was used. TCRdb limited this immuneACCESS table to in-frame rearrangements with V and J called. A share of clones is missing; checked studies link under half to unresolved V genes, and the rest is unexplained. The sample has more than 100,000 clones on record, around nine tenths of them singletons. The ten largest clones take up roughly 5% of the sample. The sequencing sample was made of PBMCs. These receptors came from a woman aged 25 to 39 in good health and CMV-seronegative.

This chain's CDR3 is CASSLLGADDYGYTF. For the CDR3, the DNA is TGTGCCAGCAGCTTGCTAGGAGCAGATGATTATGGCTACACCTTC. The chain combines TRBV5-6 with TRBJ1-2; no clear D. V lost 1 base and J lost 5, with 15 bases in between. The CDR3 is 15 residues long. In germline, CDR1 is SGHDT, CDR2 YYEEEE.

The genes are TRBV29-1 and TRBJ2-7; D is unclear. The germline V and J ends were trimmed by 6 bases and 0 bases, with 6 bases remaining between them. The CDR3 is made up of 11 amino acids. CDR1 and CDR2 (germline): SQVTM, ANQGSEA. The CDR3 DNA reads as TGCAGCGTCCAGGACTCCTACGAGCAGTACTTC. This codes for CSVQDSYEQYF.

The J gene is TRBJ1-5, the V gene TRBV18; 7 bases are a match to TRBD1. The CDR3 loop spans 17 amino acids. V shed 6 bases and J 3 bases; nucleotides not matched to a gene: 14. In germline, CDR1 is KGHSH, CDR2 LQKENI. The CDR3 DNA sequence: TGTGCCAGCTCCCTCCTTCCGGGACAGCAAGTCAATCAGCCCCAGCATTTT. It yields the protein CASSLLPGQQVNQPQHF.

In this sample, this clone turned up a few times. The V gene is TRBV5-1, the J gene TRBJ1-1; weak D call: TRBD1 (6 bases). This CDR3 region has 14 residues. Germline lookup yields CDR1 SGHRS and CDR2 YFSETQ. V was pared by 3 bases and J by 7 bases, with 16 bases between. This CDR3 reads CASSSKTDSSEAFF. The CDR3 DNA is TGCGCCAGCAGCTCGAAAACGGACAGCAGTGAAGCTTTCTTT.

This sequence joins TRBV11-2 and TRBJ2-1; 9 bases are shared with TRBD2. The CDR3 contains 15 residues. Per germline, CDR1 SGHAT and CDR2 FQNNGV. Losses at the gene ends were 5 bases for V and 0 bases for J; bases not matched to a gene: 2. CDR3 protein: CASSRLADSYNEQFF. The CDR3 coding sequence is TGTGCCAGCAGCCGACTAGCGGACTCCTACAATGAGCAGTTCTTC.